In its sample, the clone carrying this T cell receptor beta chain ranks as large. In the authors' methods: CDR3 differences across clinicopathological groups were used to build a distant-metastasis classifier for papillary thyroid cancer. TCRdb re-analyzed the PCR reads using MiXCR. These V and J calls originate from TCRdb's pipeline instead of the authors' own analysis. The sample has about 12,000 clones, under 35% seen once. The data are from a study of metastatic and nonmetastatic thyroid tumors. The overall study: Repertoire comparisons spanned blood and tumor or nodule tissue from malignant and benign thyroid patients.

The CDR3 is made up of 14 amino acids. The germline V gene encodes CDR1 SGHRS and CDR2 YFSETQ. Trimming shortened V by 2 bases and J by 4 bases, and 13 bases separated the two germline ends. Every patient was untreated before thyroid surgery. The sequence was collected from a female donor with papillary thyroid cancer or a benign thyroid nodule (not recorded which). Some clones in this sample may be carry-over from other donors' samples. The sequenced sample was tumor tissue. The rearrangement uses TRBV5-1 and TRBJ2-7, with a possible D match to TRBD2 (5 bases). The CDR3 nucleotides are TGCGCCAGCAGCTTAGTACTAGGCGGGTACGAGCAGTACTTC. Protein: CASSLVLGGYEQYF.